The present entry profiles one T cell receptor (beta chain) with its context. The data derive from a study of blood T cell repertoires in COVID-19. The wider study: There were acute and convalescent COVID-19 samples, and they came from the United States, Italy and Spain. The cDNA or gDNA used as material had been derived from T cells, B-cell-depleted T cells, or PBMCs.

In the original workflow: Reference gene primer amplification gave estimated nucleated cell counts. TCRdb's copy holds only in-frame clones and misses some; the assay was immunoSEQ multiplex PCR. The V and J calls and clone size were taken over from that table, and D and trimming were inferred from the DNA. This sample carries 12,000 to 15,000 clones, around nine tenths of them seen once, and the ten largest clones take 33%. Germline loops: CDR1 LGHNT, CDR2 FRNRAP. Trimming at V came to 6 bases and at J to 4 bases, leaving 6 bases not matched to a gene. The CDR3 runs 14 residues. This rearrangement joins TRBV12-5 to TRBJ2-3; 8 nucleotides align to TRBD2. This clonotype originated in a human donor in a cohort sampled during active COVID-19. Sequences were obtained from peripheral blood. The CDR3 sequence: CASGVGGAADTQYF. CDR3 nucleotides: TGTGCTAGTGGGGTCGGGGGGGCAGCAGATACGCAGTATTTT.